The entry below gives a single TCR beta chain sequence along with its context. As processed by the authors: Cell counts per sample came from amplifying reference gene primers. Some clones are missing from TCRdb's copy, which holds only in-frame ones; the method was immunoSEQ multiplex PCR. V, J and clone size are taken as reported in that table, and D and trimming were inferred from the DNA itself. In the table there are approximately 28,000 clones, 65% to 85% of which are singletons. These data originate in a study of blood T cell repertoires in COVID-19. With V trimmed by 1 base and J by 2 bases, 1 base remained unmatched. CDR1 and CDR2 (germline): LGHDT, YNNKEL (reference sequence). The CDR3 has 15 amino acids.

The gene calls are TRBV3-1 (or the pseudogene TRBV3-2) and TRBJ2-1, with TRBD2 matching over 8 bases. The receptor's source is a woman in her sixties or seventies with acute or convalescent COVID-19. Sequencing was performed on peripheral blood. CDR3 sequence: CASSQVTSAYNEQFF. The DNA of the CDR3 is TGTGCCAGCAGCCAAGTGACTAGCGCCTACAATGAGCAGTTCTTC.